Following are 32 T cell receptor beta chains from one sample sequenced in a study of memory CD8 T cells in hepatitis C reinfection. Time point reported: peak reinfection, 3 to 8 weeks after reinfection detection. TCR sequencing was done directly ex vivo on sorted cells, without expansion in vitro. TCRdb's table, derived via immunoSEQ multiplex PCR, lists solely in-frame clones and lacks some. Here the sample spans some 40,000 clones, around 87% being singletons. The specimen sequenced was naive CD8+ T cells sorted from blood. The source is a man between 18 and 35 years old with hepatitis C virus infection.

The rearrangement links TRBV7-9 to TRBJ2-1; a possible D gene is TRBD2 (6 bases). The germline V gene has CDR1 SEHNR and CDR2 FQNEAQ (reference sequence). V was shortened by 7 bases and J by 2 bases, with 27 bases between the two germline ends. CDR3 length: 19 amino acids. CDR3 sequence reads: CASTVLLLANGRPYNEQFF. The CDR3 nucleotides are TGTGCCAGCACCGTTCTGTTACTAGCCAACGGGAGACCCTACAATGAGCAGTTCTTC.

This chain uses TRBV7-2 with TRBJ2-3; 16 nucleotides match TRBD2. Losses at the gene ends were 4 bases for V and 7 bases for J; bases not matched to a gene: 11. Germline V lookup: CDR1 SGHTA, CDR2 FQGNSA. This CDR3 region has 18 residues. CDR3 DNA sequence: TGTGCCAGCAGCTCGGGACTAGCGGGAGGGCCAGCTTCAAATACGCAGTATTTT. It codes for CASSSGLAGGPASNTQYF.

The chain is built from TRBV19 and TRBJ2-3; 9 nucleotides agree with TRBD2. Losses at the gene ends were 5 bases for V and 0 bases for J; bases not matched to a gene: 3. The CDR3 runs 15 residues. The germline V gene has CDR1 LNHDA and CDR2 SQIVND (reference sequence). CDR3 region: CASSLAGTSTDTQYF. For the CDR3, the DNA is TGTGCCAGTAGTCTAGCGGGAACTAGCACAGATACGCAGTATTTT.

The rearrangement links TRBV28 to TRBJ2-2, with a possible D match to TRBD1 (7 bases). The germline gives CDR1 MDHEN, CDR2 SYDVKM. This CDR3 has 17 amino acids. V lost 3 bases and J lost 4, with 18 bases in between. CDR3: CASSFWRGRSVTGELFF. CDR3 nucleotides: TGTGCCAGCAGTTTCTGGAGGGGGCGGTCGGTCACCGGGGAGCTGTTTTTT.

The CDR3 protein is CASSFGDRGSETQYF. Written as DNA, the CDR3 is TGTGCCAGCAGCTTTGGGGACAGGGGGTCAGAGACCCAGTACTTC. The chain recombines TRBV11-2 with TRBJ2-5; 11 nucleotides match TRBD1. The CDR3 runs 15 residues. The germline V gene has CDR1 SGHAT and CDR2 FQNNGV. V was clipped by 3 bases and J by 4 bases; unmatched bases: 4.

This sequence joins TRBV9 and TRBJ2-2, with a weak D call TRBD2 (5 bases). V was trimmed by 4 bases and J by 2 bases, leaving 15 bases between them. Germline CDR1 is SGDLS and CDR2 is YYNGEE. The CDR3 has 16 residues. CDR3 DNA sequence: TGTGCCAGCAGCTTCCTAGCCGGGCCTAACACCGGGGAGCTGTTTTTT. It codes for CASSFLAGPNTGELFF.

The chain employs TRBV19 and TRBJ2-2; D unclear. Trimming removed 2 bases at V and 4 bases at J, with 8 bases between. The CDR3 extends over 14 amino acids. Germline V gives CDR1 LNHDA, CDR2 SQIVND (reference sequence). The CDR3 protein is CASSIPGITGELFF. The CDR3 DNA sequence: TGTGCCAGTAGTATACCAGGAATCACCGGGGAGCTGTTTTTT.

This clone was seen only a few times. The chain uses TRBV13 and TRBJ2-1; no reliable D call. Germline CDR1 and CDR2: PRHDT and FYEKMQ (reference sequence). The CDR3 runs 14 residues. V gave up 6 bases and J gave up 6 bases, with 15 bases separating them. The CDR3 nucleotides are TGTGCCAGCAGTTTACCTAGTCTCGCCAATGAGCAGTTCTTC. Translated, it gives CASSLPSLANEQFF.

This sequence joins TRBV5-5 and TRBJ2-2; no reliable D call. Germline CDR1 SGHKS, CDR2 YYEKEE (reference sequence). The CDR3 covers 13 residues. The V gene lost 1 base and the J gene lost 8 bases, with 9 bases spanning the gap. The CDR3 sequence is CASSLWAGGELFF. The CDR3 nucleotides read TGTGCCAGCAGCTTGTGGGCTGGAGGGGAGCTGTTTTTT. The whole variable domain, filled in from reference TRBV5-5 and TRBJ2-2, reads DAGVTQSPTHLIKTRGQQVTLRCSPISGHKSVSWYQQVLGQGPQFIFQYYEKEERGRGNFPDRFSARQFPNYSSELNVNALLLGDSALYLCASSLWAGGELFFGEGSRLTVL.

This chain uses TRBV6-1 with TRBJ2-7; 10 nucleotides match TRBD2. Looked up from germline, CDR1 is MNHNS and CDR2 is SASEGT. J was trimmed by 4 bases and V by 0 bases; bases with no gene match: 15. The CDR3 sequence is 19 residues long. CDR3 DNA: TGTGCCAGCAGTGAAGCGCTTCAGGTGCTAGCGGGAGTGGTTTACGAGCAGTACTTC. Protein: CASSEALQVLAGVVYEQYF.

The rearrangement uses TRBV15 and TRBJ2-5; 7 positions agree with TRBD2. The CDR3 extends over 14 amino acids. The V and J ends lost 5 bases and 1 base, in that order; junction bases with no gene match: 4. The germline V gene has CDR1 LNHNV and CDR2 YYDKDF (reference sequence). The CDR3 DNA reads TGTGCCACCAGCGGCGCTAGCGGCCAAGAGACCCAGTACTTC. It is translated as CATSGASGQETQYF.

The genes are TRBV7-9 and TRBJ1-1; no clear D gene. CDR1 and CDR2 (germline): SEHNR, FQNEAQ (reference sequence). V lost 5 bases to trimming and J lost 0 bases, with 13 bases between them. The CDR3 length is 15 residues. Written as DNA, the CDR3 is TGTGCCAGCAGCCGGTTGTTGGGCATGAACACTGAAGCTTTCTTT. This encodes CASSRLLGMNTEAFF.

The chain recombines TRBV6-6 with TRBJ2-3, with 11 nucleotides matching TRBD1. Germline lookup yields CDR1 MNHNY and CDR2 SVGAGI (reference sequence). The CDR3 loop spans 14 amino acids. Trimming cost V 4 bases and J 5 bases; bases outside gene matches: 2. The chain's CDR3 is CASSWGTGGDTQYF. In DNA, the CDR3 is TGTGCCAGCAGTTGGGGGACAGGGGGAGATACGCAGTATTTT.

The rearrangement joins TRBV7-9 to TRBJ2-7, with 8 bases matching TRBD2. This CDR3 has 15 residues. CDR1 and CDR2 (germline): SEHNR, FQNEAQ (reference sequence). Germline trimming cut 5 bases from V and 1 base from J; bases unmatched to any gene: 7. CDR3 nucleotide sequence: TGTGCCAGCAGCCTCCAGACTAGCGCTTCCTACGAGCAGTACTTC. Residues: CASSLQTSASYEQYF.

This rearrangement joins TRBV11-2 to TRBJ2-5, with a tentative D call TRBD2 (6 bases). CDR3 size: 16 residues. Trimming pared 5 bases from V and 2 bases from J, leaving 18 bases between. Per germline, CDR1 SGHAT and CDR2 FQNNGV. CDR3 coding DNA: TGTGCCAGCAGCCACCAAGGTGGCGGGGCTCAAGAGACCCAGTACTTC. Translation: CASSHQGGGAQETQYF.

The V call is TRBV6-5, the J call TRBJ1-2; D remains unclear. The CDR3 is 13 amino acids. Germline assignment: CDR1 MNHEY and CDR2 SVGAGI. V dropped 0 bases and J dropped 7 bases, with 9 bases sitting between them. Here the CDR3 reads CASSYSRSGGYTF. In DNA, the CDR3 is TGTGCCAGCAGTTACTCGAGATCCGGTGGCTACACCTTC.

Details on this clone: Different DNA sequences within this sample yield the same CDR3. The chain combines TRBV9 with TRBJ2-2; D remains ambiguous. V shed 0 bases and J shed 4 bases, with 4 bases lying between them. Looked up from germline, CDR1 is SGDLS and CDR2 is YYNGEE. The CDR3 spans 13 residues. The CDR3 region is CASSVGGTGELFF. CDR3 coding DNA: TGTGCCAGCAGCGTAGGAGGCACCGGGGAGCTGTTTTTT.

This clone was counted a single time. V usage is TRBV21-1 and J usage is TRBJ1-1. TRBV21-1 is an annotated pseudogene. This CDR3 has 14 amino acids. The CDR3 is CAPTGGKRGTEAFF. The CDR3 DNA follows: TGTGCCCCGACCGGGGGGAAGAGGGGCACTGAAGCTTTCTTT.

CDR3 sequence: CASSETGAAQETQYF. The CDR3 DNA reads TGTGCCAGCAGTGAAACAGGGGCGGCTCAAGAGACCCAGTACTTC. The chain combines TRBV6-1 with TRBJ2-5, with 7 bases lining up with TRBD1. The CDR3 extends over 15 amino acids. The germline gives CDR1 MNHNS, CDR2 SASEGT. After removal of 2 bases from V and 2 bases from J, the junction contained 5 bases not matched to a gene.

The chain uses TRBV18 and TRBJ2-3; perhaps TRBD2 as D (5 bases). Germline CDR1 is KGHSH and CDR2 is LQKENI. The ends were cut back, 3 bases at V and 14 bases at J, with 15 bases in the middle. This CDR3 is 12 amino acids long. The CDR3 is CASSPSSLEAYF. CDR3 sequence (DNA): TGTGCCAGCTCACCGTCTAGCCTAGAGGCGTATTTT.

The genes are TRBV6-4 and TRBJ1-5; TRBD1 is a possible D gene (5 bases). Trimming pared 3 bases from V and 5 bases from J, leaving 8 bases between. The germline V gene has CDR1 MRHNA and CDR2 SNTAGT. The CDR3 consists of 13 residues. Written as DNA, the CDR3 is TGTGCCAGCAGTGAAGGGGAATATCAGCCCCAGCATTTT. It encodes CASSEGEYQPQHF.

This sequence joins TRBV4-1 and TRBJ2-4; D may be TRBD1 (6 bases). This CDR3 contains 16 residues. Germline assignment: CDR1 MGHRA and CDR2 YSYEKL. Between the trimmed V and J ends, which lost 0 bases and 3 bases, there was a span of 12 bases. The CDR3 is CASSQDRGWGKNIQYF. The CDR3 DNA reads TGCGCCAGCAGCCAAGATAGGGGGTGGGGCAAAAACATTCAGTACTTC.

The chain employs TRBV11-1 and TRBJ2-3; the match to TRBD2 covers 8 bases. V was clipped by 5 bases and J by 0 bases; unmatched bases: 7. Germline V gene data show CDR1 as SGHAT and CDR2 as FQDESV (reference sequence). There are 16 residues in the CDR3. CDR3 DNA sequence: TGTGCCAGCAGCCTGGGTGCGGGGGGAAGCACAGATACGCAGTATTTT. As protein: CASSLGAGGSTDTQYF.

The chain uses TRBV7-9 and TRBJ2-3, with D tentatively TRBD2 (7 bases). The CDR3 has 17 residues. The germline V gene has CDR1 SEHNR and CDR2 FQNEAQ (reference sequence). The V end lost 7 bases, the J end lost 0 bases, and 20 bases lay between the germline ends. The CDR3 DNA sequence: TGTGCCAGCATCCCCGGGGGGCGCAGGGCTAGCACAGATACGCAGTATTTT. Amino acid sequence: CASIPGGRRASTDTQYF.

The CDR3 nucleotides read TGTGCCAGCAGTTCACAAAACCCCCCCCTAGCGTATACCTACAATGAGCAGTTCTTC. As protein: CASSSQNPPLAYTYNEQFF. V is TRBV27 and J is TRBJ2-1; D perhaps matches TRBD2 (6 bases). The V and J ends lost 4 bases and 2 bases respectively, with 24 bases between them. In germline, CDR1 is MNHEY, CDR2 SMNVEV (reference sequence). The CDR3 length is 19 residues.

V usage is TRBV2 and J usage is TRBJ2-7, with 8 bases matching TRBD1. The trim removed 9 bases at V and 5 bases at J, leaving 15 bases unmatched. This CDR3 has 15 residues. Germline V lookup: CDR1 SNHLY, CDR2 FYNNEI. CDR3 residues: CASRMKTGVSHEQYF. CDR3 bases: TGTGCCAGTCGAATGAAGACAGGGGTGTCCCACGAGCAGTACTTC.

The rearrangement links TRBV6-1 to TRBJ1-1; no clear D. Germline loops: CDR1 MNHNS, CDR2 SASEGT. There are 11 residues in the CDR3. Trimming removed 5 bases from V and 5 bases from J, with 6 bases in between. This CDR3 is CASSSLTEAFF. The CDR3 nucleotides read TGTGCCAGCAGTTCCCTTACTGAAGCTTTCTTT.

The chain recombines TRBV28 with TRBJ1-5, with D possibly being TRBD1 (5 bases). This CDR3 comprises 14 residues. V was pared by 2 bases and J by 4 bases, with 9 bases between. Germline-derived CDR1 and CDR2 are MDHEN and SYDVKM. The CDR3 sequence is CASSLRQGNQPQHF. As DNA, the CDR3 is TGTGCCAGCAGTTTACGGCAGGGAAATCAGCCCCAGCATTTT.

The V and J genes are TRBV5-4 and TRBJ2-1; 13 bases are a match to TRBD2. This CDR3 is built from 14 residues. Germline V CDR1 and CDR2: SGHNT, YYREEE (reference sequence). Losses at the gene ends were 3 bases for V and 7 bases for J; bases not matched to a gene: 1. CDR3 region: CASSSGLAGNEQFF. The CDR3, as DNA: TGTGCCAGCAGCTCGGGACTAGCGGGAAATGAGCAGTTCTTC.

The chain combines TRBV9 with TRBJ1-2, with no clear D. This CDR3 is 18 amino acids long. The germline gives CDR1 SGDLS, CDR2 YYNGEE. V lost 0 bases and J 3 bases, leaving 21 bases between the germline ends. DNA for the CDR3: TGTGCCAGCAGCGTAGGACCGGTTCAAGAAGGAGTGGACTATGGCTACACCTTC. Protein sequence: CASSVGPVQEGVDYGYTF.

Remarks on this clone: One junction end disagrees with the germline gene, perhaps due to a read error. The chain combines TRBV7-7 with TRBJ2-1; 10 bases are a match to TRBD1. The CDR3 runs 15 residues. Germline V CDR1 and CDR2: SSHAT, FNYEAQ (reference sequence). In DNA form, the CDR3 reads TGTGCTAGCAGCTCCGGGACAGGGGCCTACAATGAGCAGTTCTTC. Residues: CASSSGTGAYNEQFF.

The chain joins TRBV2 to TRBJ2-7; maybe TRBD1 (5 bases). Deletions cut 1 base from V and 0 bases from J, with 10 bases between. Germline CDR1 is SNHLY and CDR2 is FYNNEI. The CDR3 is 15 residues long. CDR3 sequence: CASSEGGAVSYEQYV. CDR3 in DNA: TGTGCCAGCAGTGAAGGGGGCGCCGTCTCCTACGAGCAGTACGTC.